This entry lists 28 T cell receptor beta chains sequenced from one sample in a study of blood T cells in healthy people across ages. A second 7 to 11 cycle PCR used barcoded and J-beta primers. MiXCR, run by TCRdb on the 5' RACE reads, gives a single entry per CDR3 protein. The sample holds approximately 810,000 distinct CDR3 sequences, around 36% seen once. Sequenced sample: blood. The receptors stem from a young man in good health.

This sequence joins TRBV6-6 and TRBJ2-5; D is uncertain. This CDR3 is built from 13 residues. Germline assignment: CDR1 MNHNY and CDR2 SVGAGI (reference sequence). The V and J ends lost 6 bases and 2 bases respectively, with 10 bases between them. CDR3 loop: CASSQRSQETQYF. CDR3 bases: TGTGCCAGCAGCCAGAGGTCTCAAGAGACCCAGTACTTC.

This clonotype was observed a few times. The rearrangement joins TRBV4-2 to TRBJ2-1, with a weak D call TRBD1 (6 bases). CDR3 size: 15 residues. CDR1 LGHNA and CDR2 YNFKEQ come from the germline V gene. The germline V and J ends were trimmed by 4 bases and 1 base, with 11 bases remaining between them. This CDR3 reads CASSRQAVSYNEQFF. The CDR3 DNA sequence: TGTGCCAGCAGCCGACAGGCAGTATCCTACAATGAGCAGTTCTTC.

This clonotype has a count of ten or more. The chain is built from TRBV12-3 or TRBV12-4 and TRBJ1-2; D unresolved. The CDR3 runs 12 residues. V was trimmed by 3 bases and J by 2 bases, leaving 4 bases between them. The CDR3 DNA follows: TGTGCCAGCAGTTTGGGCAACTATGGCTACACCTTC. Its protein product is CASSLGNYGYTF.

This clonotype has just a few counts. The V and J genes are TRBV4-3 and TRBJ1-1; D may be TRBD1 (6 bases). Trimming left V 0 bases short and J 1 base short, with 9 bases between. Germline V gene sequence: CDR1 LGHNA, CDR2 YSLEER. CDR3 size: 15 residues. CDR3 region: CASSQESRGNTEAFF. In nucleotides, the CDR3 is TGCGCCAGCAGCCAAGAGTCCAGGGGGAACACTGAAGCTTTCTTT.

This clonotype was observed a handful of times. The chain recombines TRBV6-6 with TRBJ1-5; D is possibly TRBD1 (5 bases). Germline CDR1 and CDR2: MNHNY and SVGAGI (reference sequence). The CDR3 extends over 13 amino acids. Trimming cost V 2 bases and J 7 bases, with 9 bases left between them. The CDR3 region is CASSYRGGQPQHF. The CDR3 nucleotides are TGTGCCAGCAGTTACCGCGGGGGACAGCCCCAGCATTTT.

This clonotype was detected only a few times. The rearrangement links TRBV6-2 or TRBV6-3 to TRBJ1-1; D uncertain. The CDR3 covers 13 residues. V lost 2 bases and J 4 bases, leaving 8 bases between the germline ends. Germline CDR1 reads MNHEY; CDR2 reads SVGEGT. This CDR3 reads CASSYRESTEAFF. As DNA, the CDR3 is TGTGCCAGCAGTTACAGGGAGAGCACTGAAGCTTTCTTT.

The chain combines TRBV5-1 with TRBJ2-7; 7 bases line up with TRBD1. The CDR3 contains 14 residues. CDR1 is SGHRS, CDR2 YFSETQ, per germline. V lost 7 bases, J lost 0 bases, and 7 bases stayed unmatched. CDR3 in amino acids: CASRTGVASYEQYF. In DNA, the CDR3 is TGCGCCAGCCGGACAGGCGTCGCCTCCTACGAGCAGTACTTC.

V usage is TRBV7-2 and J usage is TRBJ1-4; D gene ambiguous. Trimming took off 5 bases at V and 5 bases at J, with 12 bases between the two ends. CDR3 length equals 14 residues. The germline CDR1 and CDR2 sequences are SGHTA and FQGNSA. CDR3 in DNA: TGTGCCAGCAGCGCCGGGGAAGAAAATGAAAAACTGTTTTTT. Translating it yields CASSAGEENEKLFF.

This clonotype has a count of ten or more. The chain recombines TRBV5-1 with TRBJ2-3; 7 bases are shared with TRBD1. Germline values: CDR1 SGHRS, CDR2 YFSETQ. This CDR3 is built from 14 residues. Unmatched junction bases numbered 9, after V lost 3 bases and J lost 8 bases. In DNA, the CDR3 is TGCGCCAGCAGCTCGGGACAGACCTCGGGTACGCAGTATTTT. Translating gives CASSSGQTSGTQYF.

Comments on this clonotype: This sequence may be a read error, since a much larger clone differs from it by one base. The rearrangement links TRBV18 to TRBJ2-1, with TRBD2 matching 8 bases. From germline, CDR1 is KGHSH and CDR2 LQKENI. CDR3 size: 15 residues. CDR3 coding DNA: TGTGCCAACTCACGGGGTAGCGGGGTATTTAAGGAGCAGTTCTTC. Translating it yields CANSRGSGVFKEQFF.

This clonotype has just a few counts. The gene calls are TRBV7-9 and TRBJ2-5; 10 positions match TRBD1. V lost 4 bases and J lost 4; bases outside the gene matches: 3. This CDR3 contains 14 residues. Germline V gene lookup returns CDR1 SEHNR and CDR2 FQNEAQ (reference sequence). CDR3 sequence (DNA): TGTGCCAGCAGCTCCGACAGGGGGCCAGAGACCCAGTACTTC. As protein: CASSSDRGPETQYF. The entire variable domain, with the rest obtained from reference TRBV7-9 and TRBJ2-5, is as follows: DTGVSQNPRHKITKRGQNVTFRCDPISEHNRLYWYRQTLGQGPEFLTYFQNEAQLEKSRLLSDRFSAERPKGSFSTLEIQRTEQGDSAMYLCASSSDRGPETQYFGPGTRLLVL.

This clonotype was detected many times. CDR3 DNA: TGCAGTGCTATGGGAGGGAACGAGTACGAGCAGTACTTC. It encodes CSAMGGNEYEQYF. J is TRBJ2-7 and V is TRBV20-1; 7 positions agree with TRBD2. The germline V gene encodes CDR1 DFQATT and CDR2 SNEGSKA (reference sequence). This CDR3 is built from 13 residues. J was trimmed by 4 bases and V by 4 bases; bases with no gene match: 7.

The genes are TRBV7-2 and TRBJ2-1; D possibly corresponds to TRBD2 (6 bases). The CDR3 extends over 12 amino acids. Germline V gives CDR1 SGHTA, CDR2 FQGNSA. Trimming stripped 5 bases from V and 8 bases from J, with 10 bases between. This CDR3 is CASSQAGYEQFF. Here the CDR3 DNA reads TGTGCCAGCAGCCAGGCGGGATATGAGCAGTTCTTC.

The chain uses TRBV10-3 and TRBJ2-6; 9 bases agree with TRBD1. The CDR3 has 17 amino acids. Trimming removed 3 bases from V and 1 base from J; junction bases left unmatched: 4. Germline V CDR1 and CDR2: ENHRY, SYGVKD. The CDR3 here is CAISELDRGSGANVLTF. In DNA form, the CDR3 reads TGTGCCATCAGTGAATTGGACAGGGGTTCTGGGGCCAACGTCCTGACTTTC.

This clonotype was picked up a small number of times. The chain is built from TRBV25-1 and TRBJ1-4, with TRBD1 identical over 7 bases. After removal of 8 bases from V and 4 bases from J, the junction contained 7 bases not matched to a gene. This CDR3 spans 14 amino acids. Germline V gene sequence: CDR1 MGHDK, CDR2 SYGVNS. Here the CDR3 DNA reads TGTGCCAGCGGACCGGGACAGAATAATGAAAAACTGTTTTTT. Translated: CASGPGQNNEKLFF.

V is TRBV12-3 or TRBV12-4 and J is TRBJ2-2; D is undetermined. The CDR3 extends over 15 amino acids. V gave up 7 bases and J gave up 2 bases, with 14 bases separating them. This chain's CDR3 is CASKGVGGNTGELFF. CDR3 coding DNA: TGTGCCAGCAAAGGTGTGGGTGGAAACACCGGGGAGCTGTTTTTT.

The V and J genes are TRBV5-1 and TRBJ2-3, with D possibly called TRBD1 or TRBD2 (6 bases each). V shed 4 bases and J shed 0 bases, with 12 bases lying between them. The CDR3 has 15 amino acids. Germline CDR1 and CDR2: SGHRS and YFSETQ. The CDR3 sequence: CASSAGHPSTDTQYF. The DNA for the CDR3 is TGCGCCAGCAGCGCGGGACACCCTAGCACAGATACGCAGTATTTT.

Ten or more counts support this clonotype. The rearrangement uses TRBV28 and TRBJ1-2; D not certain. CDR1 and CDR2 from the germline V gene are MDHEN and SYDVKM. This CDR3 has 13 residues. V was trimmed by 6 bases and J by 2 bases, leaving 10 bases between them. CDR3 amino acids: CASRSDGNYGYTF. Written as DNA, the CDR3 is TGTGCCAGCAGATCCGACGGCAACTATGGCTACACCTTC.

In regard to this clonotype: A read error may be the cause here, since a much bigger clone is one base away. V usage is TRBV12-3 or TRBV12-4 and J usage is TRBJ2-7; TRBD2 is a possible D gene (6 bases). V was pared by 7 bases and J by 7 bases, with 20 bases between. The CDR3 is made up of 14 amino acids. In DNA, the CDR3 is TGTGCCAGCACCCTTCTAGGTGGGGGGAATGAGCAGTACTTC. This codes for CASTLLGGGNEQYF.

The chain joins TRBV20-1 to TRBJ2-1; 7 bases are shared with TRBD2. Germline V gene data show CDR1 as DFQATT and CDR2 as SNEGSKA (reference sequence). Trimming cost V 6 bases and J 2 bases; bases outside gene matches: 10. The CDR3 consists of 15 residues. In DNA, the CDR3 is TGCAGTGCCCCGCCGGGCGGGAGACCCTACAATGAGCAGTTCTTC. As protein: CSAPPGGRPYNEQFF.

The chain uses TRBV9 and TRBJ2-1; D unclear. CDR1 and CDR2 (germline): SGDLS, YYNGEE. This CDR3 spans 14 amino acids. V gave up 5 bases and J gave up 10 bases, with 19 bases separating them. CDR3 in DNA: TGTGCCAGCAGATCAAGGGTCAGCGAGACAGAGCAGTTCTTC. It is translated as CASRSRVSETEQFF.

This clonotype has a handful of counts. The V call is TRBV6-6, the J call TRBJ2-7; a possible D gene is TRBD1 (6 bases). The germline V gene has CDR1 MNHNY and CDR2 SVGAGI (reference sequence). The germline V and J ends were trimmed by 5 bases and 2 bases, with 10 bases remaining between them. This CDR3 is 13 amino acids long. This CDR3 reads CASSHRVAYEQYF. CDR3 nucleotides: TGTGCCAGCAGTCACAGGGTCGCCTACGAGCAGTACTTC.

This clonotype has more than one count but fewer than ten. This chain uses TRBV20-1 with TRBJ2-3; 10 bases fit TRBD2. Trimming cost V 1 base and J 6 bases; bases outside gene matches: 13. From germline, CDR1 is DFQATT and CDR2 SNEGSKA (reference sequence). The CDR3 is 17 amino acids. In DNA, the CDR3 is TGCAGTGCTAGAGTCGGGTCAGGACTAGCGGTCTGGGATACGCAGTATTTT. This sequence encodes CSARVGSGLAVWDTQYF.

The gene calls are TRBV6-2 or TRBV6-3 and TRBJ2-3, with 11 bases that match TRBD2. The germline CDR1 and CDR2 sequences are MNHEY and SVGEGT. CDR3 length equals 17 residues. V lost 2 bases and J lost 4; bases outside the gene matches: 8. This CDR3 is CASSYPMTSGISDTQYF. The DNA of the CDR3 is TGTGCCAGCAGTTACCCTATGACTAGCGGGATCTCAGATACGCAGTATTTT.

The V call is TRBV4-1, the J call TRBJ1-2, with D possibly being TRBD1 (5 bases). The CDR3 runs to 15 residues. Per germline, CDR1 MGHRA and CDR2 YSYEKL. The V and J ends lost 1 base and 5 bases respectively, with 14 bases between them. CDR3: CASSQAIRDPYGYTF. DNA for the CDR3: TGCGCCAGCAGCCAAGCCATCCGGGACCCATATGGCTACACCTTC.

The chain carries TRBV12-3 or TRBV12-4 and TRBJ2-2; no definite D call. Between the trimmed V and J ends, which lost 9 bases and 5 bases, there was a span of 13 bases. This CDR3 has 13 residues. The CDR3 spells CASPRRNTGELFF. The CDR3 nucleotides read TGTGCCAGTCCAAGGCGGAATACCGGGGAGCTGTTTTTT.

The chain has TRBV2 and TRBJ1-2, with 7 bases identical to TRBD1. The CDR3 has 13 residues. J was trimmed by 4 bases and V by 4 bases; bases with no gene match: 3. Germline CDR1 and CDR2: SNHLY and FYNNEI. This chain's CDR3 is CASSVGTAYGYTF. DNA of the CDR3: TGTGCCAGCAGTGTTGGGACAGCCTATGGCTACACCTTC.

Comment on this clonotype: Germline is not matched at one junction end, which may reflect a read error. The V gene is TRBV11-1, the J gene TRBJ2-1; no reliable D call. CDR1 SGHAT and CDR2 FQDESV come from the germline V gene (reference sequence). CDR3 size: 12 residues. CDR3: CAGSPQHNEQFF. CDR3 DNA sequence: TGTGCCGGCAGCCCACAGCACAATGAGCAGTTCTTC.